This T cell receptor (beta chain) was retrieved from a study of regulatory T cells in long-lasting Graves disease. This clonotype has ten or more counts. Researchers made TCR beta libraries by using iRepertoire HTBI primers and running Arm-PCR on CDR3 regions. One entry per CDR3 protein results from TCRdb running MiXCR on the multiplex PCR reads. The sample includes hundreds of thousands of distinct CDR3 sequences, approximately 12% seen only once; the top ten take 10%. Time point noted: newly diagnosed GD, antithyroid drugs for less than 3 months. Extracted PBMC RNA gave rise to the TCR library. The same sample was also studied in work on T cells in Graves' hyperthyroidism and ophthalmopathy.

Sequenced here: peripheral blood mononuclear cells (PBMCs), sampled at new diagnosis, from a patient treated with antithyroid drugs. This TCR was recovered from a man younger than 45 with Graves disease.

The CDR3 DNA reads TGTGCCAGCACCCCCTGGGCTAGCGGGGACCAAGAGACCCAGTACTTC. Its translation: CASTPWASGDQETQYF. The chain joins TRBV9 to TRBJ2-5, with TRBD2 identical over 9 bases. The CDR3 is 16 residues long. Germline V gene data show CDR1 as SGDLS and CDR2 as YYNGEE. Trimming removed 6 bases from V and 0 bases from J; junction bases left unmatched: 9.